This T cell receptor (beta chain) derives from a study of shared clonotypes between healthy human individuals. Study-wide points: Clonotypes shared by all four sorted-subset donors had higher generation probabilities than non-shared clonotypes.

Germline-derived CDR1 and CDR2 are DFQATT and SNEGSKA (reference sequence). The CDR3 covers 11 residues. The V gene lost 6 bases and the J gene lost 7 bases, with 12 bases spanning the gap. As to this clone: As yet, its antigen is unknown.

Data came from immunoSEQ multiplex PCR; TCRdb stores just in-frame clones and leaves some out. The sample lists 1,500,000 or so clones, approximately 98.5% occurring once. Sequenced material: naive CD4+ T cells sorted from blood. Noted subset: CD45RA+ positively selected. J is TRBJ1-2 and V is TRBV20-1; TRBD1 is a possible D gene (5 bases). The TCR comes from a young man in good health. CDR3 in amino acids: CSAGTALGYTF. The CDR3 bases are TGCAGTGCCGGGACTGCCCTTGGCTACACCTTC.